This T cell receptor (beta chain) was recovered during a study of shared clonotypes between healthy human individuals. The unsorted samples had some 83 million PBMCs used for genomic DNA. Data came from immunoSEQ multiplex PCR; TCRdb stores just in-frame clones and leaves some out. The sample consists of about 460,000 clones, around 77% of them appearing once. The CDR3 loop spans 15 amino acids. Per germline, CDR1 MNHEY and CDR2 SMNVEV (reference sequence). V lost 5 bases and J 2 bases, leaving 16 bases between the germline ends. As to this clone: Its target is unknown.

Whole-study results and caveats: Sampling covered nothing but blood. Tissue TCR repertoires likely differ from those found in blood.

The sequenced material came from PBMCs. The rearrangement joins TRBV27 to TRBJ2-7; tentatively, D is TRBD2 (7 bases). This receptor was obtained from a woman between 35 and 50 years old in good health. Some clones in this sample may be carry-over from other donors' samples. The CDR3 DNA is TGTGCCAGCAGTCCAGAAGCGGGACACCCCTACGAGCAGTACTTC. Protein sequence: CASSPEAGHPYEQYF.